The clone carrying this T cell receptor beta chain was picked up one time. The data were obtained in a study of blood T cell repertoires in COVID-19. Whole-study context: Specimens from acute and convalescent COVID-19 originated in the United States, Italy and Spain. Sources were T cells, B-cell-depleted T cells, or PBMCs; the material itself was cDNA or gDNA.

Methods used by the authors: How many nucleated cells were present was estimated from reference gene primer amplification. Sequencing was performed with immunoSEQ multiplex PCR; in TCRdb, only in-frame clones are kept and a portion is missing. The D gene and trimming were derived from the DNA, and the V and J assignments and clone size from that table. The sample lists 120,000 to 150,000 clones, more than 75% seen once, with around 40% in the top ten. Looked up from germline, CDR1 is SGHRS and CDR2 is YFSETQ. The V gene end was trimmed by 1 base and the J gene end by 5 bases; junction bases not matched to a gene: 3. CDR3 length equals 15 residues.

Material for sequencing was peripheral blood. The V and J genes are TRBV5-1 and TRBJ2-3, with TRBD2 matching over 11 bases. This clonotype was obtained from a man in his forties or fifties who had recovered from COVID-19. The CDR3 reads CASSLQLAGGDTQYF. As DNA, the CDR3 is TGCGCCAGCAGCTTGCAGCTAGCGGGGGGAGATACGCAGTATTTT.